The rows below give T cell receptor beta chains drawn from one sample of a study of T cells in tumors after PD-1 blockade. Libraries were prepared by immunoSEQ multiplex PCR; TCRdb keeps only in-frame clonotypes and omits some of them. Altogether roughly 8,500 clones are present, about 68% being singletons, with the ten largest covering more than 3.5%. The specimen comprised tumor tissue, sampled after anti-PD-1 treatment. The source of these receptors is a human donor with basal cell carcinoma. The CDR3 runs from the conserved cysteine through the conserved F or W. A D gene is named only where the DNA matches it firmly. Only some rows state a clone size, as once, few, many or a class for expanded clones.

V gene: TRBV5-1
clone size: -
J gene: TRBJ2-5
D gene: TRBD2
CDR3 protein: CASSLAGGPQETQYF
CDR3 DNA: TGCGCCAGCAGCTTGGCGGGAGGCCCTCAAGAGACCCAGTACTTC

V gene: TRBV6-4
clone size: -
J gene: TRBJ1-2
D gene: TRBD1
CDR3 protein: CASSDPGTGRDGYTF
CDR3 DNA: TGTGCCAGCAGTGACCCAGGGACAGGGAGGGATGGCTACACCTTC

V gene: TRBV12-3/TRBV12-4
clone size: -
J gene: TRBJ1-6
D gene: -
CDR3 protein: CASSLNAGTPLHF
CDR3 DNA: TGTGCCAGCAGTTTAAATGCAGGAACACCCCTCCACTTT

V gene: TRBV19
clone size: medium-sized
J gene: TRBJ1-1
D gene: TRBD1
CDR3 protein: CASSIVPQGPNTEAFF
CDR3 DNA: TGTGCCAGTAGTATAGTCCCACAGGGGCCGAACACTGAAGCTTTCTTT

V gene: TRBV5-5
clone size: -
J gene: TRBJ2-2
D gene: -
CDR3 protein: CASSLAGREAGELFF
CDR3 DNA: TGTGCCAGCAGCTTGGCCGGCAGGGAGGCCGGGGAGCTGTTTTTT

V gene: TRBV9
clone size: few
J gene: TRBJ2-5
D gene: -
CDR3 protein: CASSVEGGKETQYF
CDR3 DNA: TGTGCCAGCAGCGTAGAAGGAGGGAAAGAGACCCAGTACTTC

V gene: TRBV5-1
clone size: -
J gene: TRBJ2-3
D gene: TRBD1
CDR3 protein: CASSFEPGQGAVGTQYF
CDR3 DNA: TGCGCCAGCAGCTTTGAGCCGGGACAGGGGGCTGTAGGTACGCAGTATTTT

V gene: TRBV2
clone size: -
J gene: TRBJ2-7
D gene: -
CDR3 protein: CASSGQGFSEQYF
CDR3 DNA: TGTGCCAGCAGTGGTCAGGGGTTCTCCGAGCAGTACTTC

V gene: TRBV6-5
clone size: -
J gene: TRBJ1-3
D gene: -
CDR3 protein: CASSYRLGGNTIYF
CDR3 DNA: TGTGCCAGCAGTTATCGGCTCGGAGGAAACACCATATATTTT

V gene: TRBV9
clone size: -
J gene: TRBJ2-3
D gene: -
CDR3 protein: CASSATASTDTQYF
CDR3 DNA: TGTGCCAGCAGCGCGACTGCGAGCACAGATACGCAGTATTTT

V gene: TRBV19
clone size: few
J gene: TRBJ1-2
D gene: TRBD1
CDR3 protein: CASSSPDRAYGYTF
CDR3 DNA: TGTGCCAGTAGTTCCCCCGACAGGGCCTATGGCTACACCTTC

V gene: TRBV7-9
clone size: -
J gene: TRBJ1-1
D gene: TRBD1
CDR3 protein: CASSPATGVHTEAFF
CDR3 DNA: TGTGCCAGCAGCCCGGCGACAGGGGTGCACACTGAAGCTTTCTTT

V gene: TRBV5-4
clone size: -
J gene: TRBJ2-5
D gene: -
CDR3 protein: CASSSRTQYF
CDR3 DNA: TGTGCCAGCAGCTCCAGGACCCAGTACTTC

V gene: TRBV6-5
clone size: -
J gene: TRBJ1-1
D gene: TRBD1
CDR3 protein: CASNSMDRGIPEAFF
CDR3 DNA: TGTGCCAGCAATTCGATGGACAGGGGGATACCTGAAGCTTTCTTT